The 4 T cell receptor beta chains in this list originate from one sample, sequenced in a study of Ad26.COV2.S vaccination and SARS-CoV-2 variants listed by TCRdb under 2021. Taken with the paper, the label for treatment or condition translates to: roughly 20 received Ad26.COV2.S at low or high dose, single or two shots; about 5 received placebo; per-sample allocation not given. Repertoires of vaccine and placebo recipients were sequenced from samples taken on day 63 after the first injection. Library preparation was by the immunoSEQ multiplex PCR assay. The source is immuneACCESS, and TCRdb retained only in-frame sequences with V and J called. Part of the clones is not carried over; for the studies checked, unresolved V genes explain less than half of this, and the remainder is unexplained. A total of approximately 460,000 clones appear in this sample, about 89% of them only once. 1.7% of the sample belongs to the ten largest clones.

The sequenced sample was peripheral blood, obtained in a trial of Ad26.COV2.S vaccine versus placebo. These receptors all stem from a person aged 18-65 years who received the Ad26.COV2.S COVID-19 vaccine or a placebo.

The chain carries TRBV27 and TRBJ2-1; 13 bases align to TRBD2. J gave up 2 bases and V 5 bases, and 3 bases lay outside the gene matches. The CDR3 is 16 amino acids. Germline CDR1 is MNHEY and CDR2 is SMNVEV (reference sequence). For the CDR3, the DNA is TGTGCCAGCAGTCGGACTAGCGGGGGACCCTACAATGAGCAGTTCTTC. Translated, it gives CASSRTSGGPYNEQFF.

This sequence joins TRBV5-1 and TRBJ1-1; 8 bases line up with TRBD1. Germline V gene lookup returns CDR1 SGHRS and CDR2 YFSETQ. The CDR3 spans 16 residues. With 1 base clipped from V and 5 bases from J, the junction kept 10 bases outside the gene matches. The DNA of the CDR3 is TGCGCCAGCAGCTTGTATCCGACAGGGGTTGATACTGAAGCTTTCTTT. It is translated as CASSLYPTGVDTEAFF.

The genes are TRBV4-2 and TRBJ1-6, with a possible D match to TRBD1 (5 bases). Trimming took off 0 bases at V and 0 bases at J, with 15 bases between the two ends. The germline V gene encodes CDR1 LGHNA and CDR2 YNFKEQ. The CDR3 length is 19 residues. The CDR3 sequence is CASSQDLGAVGSYNSPLHF. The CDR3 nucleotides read TGTGCCAGCAGCCAAGACCTCGGGGCAGTCGGCTCCTATAATTCACCCCTCCACTTT.

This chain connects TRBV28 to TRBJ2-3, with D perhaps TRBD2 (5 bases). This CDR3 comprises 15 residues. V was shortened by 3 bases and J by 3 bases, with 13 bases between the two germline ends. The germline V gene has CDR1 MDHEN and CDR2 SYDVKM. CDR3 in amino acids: CASSFRRKWTDTQYF. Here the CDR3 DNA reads TGTGCCAGCAGTTTCCGGAGGAAGTGGACAGATACGCAGTATTTT.